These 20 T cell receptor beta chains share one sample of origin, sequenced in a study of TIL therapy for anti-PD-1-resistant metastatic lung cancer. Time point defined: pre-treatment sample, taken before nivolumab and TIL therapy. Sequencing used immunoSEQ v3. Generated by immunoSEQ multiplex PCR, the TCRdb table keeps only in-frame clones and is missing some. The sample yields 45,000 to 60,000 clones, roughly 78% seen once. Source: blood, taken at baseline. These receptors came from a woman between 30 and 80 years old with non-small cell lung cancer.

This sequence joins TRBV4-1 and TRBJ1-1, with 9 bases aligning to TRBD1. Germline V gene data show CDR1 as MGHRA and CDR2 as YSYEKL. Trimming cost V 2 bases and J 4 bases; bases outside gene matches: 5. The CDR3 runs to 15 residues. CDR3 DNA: TGCGCCAGCAGCCAAACAGGGGGCATTAGCACTGAAGCTTTCTTT. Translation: CASSQTGGISTEAFF.

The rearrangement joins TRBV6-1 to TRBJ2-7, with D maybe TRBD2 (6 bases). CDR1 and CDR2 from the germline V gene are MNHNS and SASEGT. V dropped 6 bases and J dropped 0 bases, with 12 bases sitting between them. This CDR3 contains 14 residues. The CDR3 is CASRQRRDSYEQYF. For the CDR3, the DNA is TGTGCCAGCAGACAACGGCGGGACTCCTACGAGCAGTACTTC.

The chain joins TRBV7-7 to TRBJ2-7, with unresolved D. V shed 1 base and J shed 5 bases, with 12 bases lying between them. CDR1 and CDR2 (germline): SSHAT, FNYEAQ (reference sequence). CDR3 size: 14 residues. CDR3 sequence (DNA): TGTGCCAGCAGCTTAGAATATGGGTTGGACGAGCAGTACTTC. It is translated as CASSLEYGLDEQYF.

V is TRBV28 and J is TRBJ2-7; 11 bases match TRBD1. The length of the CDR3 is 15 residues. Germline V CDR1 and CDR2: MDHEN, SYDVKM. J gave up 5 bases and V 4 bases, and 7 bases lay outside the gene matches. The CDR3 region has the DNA TGTGCCAGCAGTTATCCGGGACAGGGGGGCGACGAGCAGTACTTC. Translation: CASSYPGQGGDEQYF.

The CDR3 is CASSQGSMNTGELFF. For the CDR3, the DNA is TGTGCCAGCAGTCAGGGCAGCATGAACACCGGGGAGCTGTTTTTT. The rearrangement joins TRBV27 to TRBJ2-2; perhaps TRBD1 as D (5 bases). The CDR3 contains 15 residues. Germline V gene lookup returns CDR1 MNHEY and CDR2 SMNVEV (reference sequence). The ends were cut back, 5 bases at V and 1 base at J, with 11 bases in the middle.

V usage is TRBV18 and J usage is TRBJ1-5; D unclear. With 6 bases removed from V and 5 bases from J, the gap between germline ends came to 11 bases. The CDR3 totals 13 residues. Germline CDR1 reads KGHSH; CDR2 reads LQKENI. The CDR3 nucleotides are TGTGCCAGCTCGGAGGGTCGGGATCAGCCCCAGCATTTT. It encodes CASSEGRDQPQHF.

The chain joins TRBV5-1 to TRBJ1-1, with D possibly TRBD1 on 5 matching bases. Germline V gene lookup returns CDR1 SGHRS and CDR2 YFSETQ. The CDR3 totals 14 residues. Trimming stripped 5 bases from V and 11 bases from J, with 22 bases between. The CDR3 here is CASSSAGTDRGAFF. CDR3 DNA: TGCGCCAGCAGTTCTGCGGGGACCGACCGAGGGGCTTTCTTT.

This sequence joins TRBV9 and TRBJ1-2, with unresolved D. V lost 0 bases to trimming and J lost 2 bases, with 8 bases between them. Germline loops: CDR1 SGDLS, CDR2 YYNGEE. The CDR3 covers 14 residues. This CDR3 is CASSVGSRNYGYTF. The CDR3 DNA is TGTGCCAGCAGCGTAGGCTCCAGAAACTATGGCTACACCTTC.

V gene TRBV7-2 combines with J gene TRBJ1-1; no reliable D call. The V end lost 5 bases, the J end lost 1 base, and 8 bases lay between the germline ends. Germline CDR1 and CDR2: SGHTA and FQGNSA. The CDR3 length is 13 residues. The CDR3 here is CASSASWNTEAFF. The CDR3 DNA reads TGTGCCAGCAGCGCCTCATGGAACACTGAAGCTTTCTTT. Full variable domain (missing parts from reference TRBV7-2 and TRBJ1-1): GAGVSQSPSNKVTEKGKDVELRCDPISGHTALYWYRQSLGQGLEFLIYFQGNSAPDKSGLPSDRFSAERTGGSVSTLTIQRTQQEDSAVYLCASSASWNTEAFFGQGTRLTVV.

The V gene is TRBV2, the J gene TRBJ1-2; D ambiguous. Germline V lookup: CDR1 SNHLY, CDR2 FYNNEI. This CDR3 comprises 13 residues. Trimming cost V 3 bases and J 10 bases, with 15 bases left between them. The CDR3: CASSDSGRLNYTF. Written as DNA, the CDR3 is TGTGCCAGCAGTGATAGCGGCAGACTGAACTACACCTTC.

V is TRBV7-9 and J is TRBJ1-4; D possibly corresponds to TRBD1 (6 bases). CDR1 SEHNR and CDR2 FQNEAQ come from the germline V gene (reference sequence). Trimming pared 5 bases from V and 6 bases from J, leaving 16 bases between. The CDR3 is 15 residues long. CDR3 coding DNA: TGTGCCAGCAGCGTACAGGGTTTTCATTATGAAAAACTGTTTTTT. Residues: CASSVQGFHYEKLFF.

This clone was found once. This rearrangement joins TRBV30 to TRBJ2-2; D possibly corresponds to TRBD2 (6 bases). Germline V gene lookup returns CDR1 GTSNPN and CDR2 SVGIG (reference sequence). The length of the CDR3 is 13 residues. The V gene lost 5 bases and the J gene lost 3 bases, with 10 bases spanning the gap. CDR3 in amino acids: CAWAWRDTGELFF. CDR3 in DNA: TGTGCCTGGGCCTGGAGGGACACCGGGGAGCTGTTTTTT.

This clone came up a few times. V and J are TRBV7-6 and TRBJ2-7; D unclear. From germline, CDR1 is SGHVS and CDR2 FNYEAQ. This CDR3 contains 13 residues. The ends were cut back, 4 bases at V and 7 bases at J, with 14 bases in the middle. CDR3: CASSYRAAREQYF. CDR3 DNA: TGTGCCAGCAGCTACCGGGCCGCTCGGGAGCAGTACTTC.

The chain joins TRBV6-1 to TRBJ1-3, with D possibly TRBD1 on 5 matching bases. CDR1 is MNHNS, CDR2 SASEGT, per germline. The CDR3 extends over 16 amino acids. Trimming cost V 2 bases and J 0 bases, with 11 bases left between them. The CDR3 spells CASSEKGPNSGNTIYF. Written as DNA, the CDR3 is TGTGCCAGCAGTGAAAAGGGACCTAACTCTGGAAACACCATATATTTT.

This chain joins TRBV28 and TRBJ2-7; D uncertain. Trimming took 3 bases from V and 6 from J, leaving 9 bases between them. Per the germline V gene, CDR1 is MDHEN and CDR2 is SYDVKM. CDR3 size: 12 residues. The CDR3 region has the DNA TGTGCCAGCAGTTTGATCCCGGCCGAGCAGTACTTC. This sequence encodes CASSLIPAEQYF.

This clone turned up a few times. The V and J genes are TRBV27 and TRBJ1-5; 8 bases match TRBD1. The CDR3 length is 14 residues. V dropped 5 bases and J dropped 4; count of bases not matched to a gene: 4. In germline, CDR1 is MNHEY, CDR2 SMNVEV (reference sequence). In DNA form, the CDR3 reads TGTGCCAGCAGTCACCGACAGGGGAATCAGCCCCAGCATTTT. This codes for CASSHRQGNQPQHF.

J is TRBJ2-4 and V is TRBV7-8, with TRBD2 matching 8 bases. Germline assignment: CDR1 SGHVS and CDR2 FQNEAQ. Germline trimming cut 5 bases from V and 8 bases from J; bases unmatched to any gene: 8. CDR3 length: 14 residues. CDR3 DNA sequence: TGTGCCAGCAGCCTTACTAGCGGAGGGGACATTCAGTACTTC. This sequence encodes CASSLTSGGDIQYF.

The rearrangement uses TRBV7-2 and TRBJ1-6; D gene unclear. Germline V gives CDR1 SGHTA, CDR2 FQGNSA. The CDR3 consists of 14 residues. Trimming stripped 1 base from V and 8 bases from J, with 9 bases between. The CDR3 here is CASSLGDRYSPLHF. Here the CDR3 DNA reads TGTGCCAGCAGCTTAGGAGACCGCTATTCACCCCTCCACTTT.

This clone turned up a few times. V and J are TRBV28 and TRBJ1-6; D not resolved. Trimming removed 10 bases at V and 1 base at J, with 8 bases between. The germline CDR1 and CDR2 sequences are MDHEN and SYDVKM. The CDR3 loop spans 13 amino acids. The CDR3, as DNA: TGTGCCACAGGAGGGTCCTATAATTCACCCCTCCACTTT. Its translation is CATGGSYNSPLHF.

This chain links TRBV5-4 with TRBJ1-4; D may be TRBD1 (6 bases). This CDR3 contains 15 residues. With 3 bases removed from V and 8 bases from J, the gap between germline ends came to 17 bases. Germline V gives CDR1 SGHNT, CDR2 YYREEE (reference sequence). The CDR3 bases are TGTGCCAGCAGCTCAAACTCACAGGGTAGCGAAAAACTGTTTTTT. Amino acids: CASSSNSQGSEKLFF.